The 14 T cell receptor beta chains given below trace back to one sample, sequenced in a study of blood T cell repertoires in COVID-19. The data were produced by immunoSEQ multiplex PCR, yet TCRdb's version contains in-frame clones alone and is incomplete. The data contain 340,000 or so clones, approximately 86% of them singletons. Sequencing was done on a sample of PBMCs or T cells enriched from blood (not recorded which). These receptor sequences come from a woman in her thirties or forties with acute COVID-19.

V usage is TRBV7-9 and J usage is TRBJ2-2; 13 nucleotides match TRBD2. Per the germline V gene, CDR1 is SEHNR and CDR2 is FQNEAQ (reference sequence). CDR3 length: 19 amino acids. With V trimmed by 5 bases and J by 0 bases, 9 bases remained unmatched. The CDR3, as DNA: TGTGCCAGCAGCCGGTGGGGACTAGCGGGGAAAGCGAACACCGGGGAGCTGTTTTTT. It codes for CASSRWGLAGKANTGELFF.

V usage is TRBV6-2 or TRBV6-3 and J usage is TRBJ2-7, with no clear D. Trimming took 5 bases from V and 2 from J, leaving 10 bases between them. Germline-derived CDR1 and CDR2 are MNHEY and SVGEGT. This CDR3 comprises 13 residues. CDR3 sequence: CASSRDTTYEQYF. The DNA of the CDR3 is TGTGCCAGCAGTCGAGACACCACCTACGAGCAGTACTTC.

V usage is TRBV3-1 (or the pseudogene TRBV3-2) and J usage is TRBJ1-1; D gene unclear. Germline CDR1 LGHDT, CDR2 YNNKEL (reference sequence). CDR3 size: 12 residues. Trimming pared 2 bases from V and 11 bases from J, leaving 12 bases between. CDR3 protein: CASSQRSGEAFF. CDR3 coding DNA: TGTGCCAGCAGCCAAAGGTCCGGGGAGGCTTTCTTT.

This clone was seen once. The chain carries TRBV5-4 and TRBJ2-7; TRBD1 agrees at 7 bases. V gave up 3 bases and J gave up 2 bases; unmatched junction bases: 5. The CDR3 consists of 14 residues. Germline CDR1 reads SGHNT; CDR2 reads YYREEE (reference sequence). CDR3 sequence (DNA): TGTGCCAGCAGCTCGAGGACAGGCACCTACGAGCAGTACTTC. Translated: CASSSRTGTYEQYF.

The J gene is TRBJ2-1, the V gene TRBV7-2; D is perhaps TRBD1 (5 bases). V lost 5 bases, J lost 0 bases, and 17 bases lay in between. The CDR3 has 17 amino acids. Germline V gives CDR1 SGHTA, CDR2 FQGNSA. CDR3 sequence (DNA): TGTGCCAGCAGCCCCGCTAAGGGGTTTAGCTCCTACAATGAGCAGTTCTTC. This codes for CASSPAKGFSSYNEQFF.

The V call is TRBV5-1, the J call TRBJ1-2; 7 nucleotides align to TRBD1. The CDR3 sequence is 16 residues long. Germline V gives CDR1 SGHRS, CDR2 YFSETQ. Germline trimming cut 4 bases from V and 0 bases from J; bases unmatched to any gene: 9. The CDR3 DNA follows: TGCGCCAGCAGCCGGGACAGACCTACGGCTAACTATGGCTACACCTTC. As protein: CASSRDRPTANYGYTF.

The rearrangement joins TRBV11-3 to TRBJ1-6, with 7 bases fitting TRBD1. The CDR3 runs 15 residues. CDR1 is SGHNT and CDR2 is YENEEA in the germline V gene. Losses at the gene ends were 9 bases for V and 5 bases for J; bases not matched to a gene: 10. Written as DNA, the CDR3 is TGTGCCAGGACGACAGGGCAGGGCGATAATTCACCCCTCCACTTT. Translating gives CARTTGQGDNSPLHF.

The V and J genes are TRBV1 and TRBJ2-2; the D call in the table, TRBD2, was not verified against the DNA. TRBV1 is an annotated pseudogene. The CDR3 runs to 19 residues. The CDR3 spells CTSTQGSPLAGVHTGELFF. The CDR3 DNA sequence: TGCACCAGCACCCAGGGGAGTCCACTAGCGGGAGTTCACACCGGGGAGCTGTTTTTT.

The chain is built from TRBV11-3 and TRBJ2-5; no clear D gene. In germline, CDR1 is SGHNT, CDR2 YENEEA. V was trimmed by 4 bases and J by 3 bases, leaving 9 bases between them. This CDR3 is built from 13 residues. The CDR3 spells CASSSQAEETQYF. CDR3 nucleotide sequence: TGTGCCAGCAGCTCCCAAGCCGAAGAGACCCAGTACTTC. The entire variable domain, with the rest obtained from reference TRBV11-3 and TRBJ2-5, is as follows: EAGVVQSPRYKIIEKKQPVAFWCNPISGHNTLYWYLQNLGQGPELLIRYENEEAVDDSQLPKDRFSAERLKGVDSTLKIQPAELGDSAVYLCASSSQAEETQYFGPGTRLLVL.

The chain carries TRBV4-3 and TRBJ2-7; D perhaps matches TRBD2 (6 bases). There are 16 residues in the CDR3. Trimming took 1 base from V and 6 from J, leaving 19 bases between them. Germline CDR1 is LGHNA and CDR2 is YSLEER. The chain's CDR3 is CASSQVFIGGVGEQYF. CDR3 DNA: TGCGCCAGCAGCCAAGTTTTCATCGGCGGGGTAGGCGAGCAGTACTTC.

This chain uses TRBV5-5 with TRBJ2-3; TRBD2 is a possible D gene (5 bases). Trimming pared 1 base from V and 2 bases from J, leaving 14 bases between. Germline V gives CDR1 SGHKS, CDR2 YYEKEE (reference sequence). The CDR3 contains 16 residues. CDR3 nucleotide sequence: TGTGCCAGCAGCTTGTACAACGACTACCTCACAGATACGCAGTATTTT. This encodes CASSLYNDYLTDTQYF.

The rearrangement links TRBV19 to TRBJ1-1; D remains ambiguous. The CDR3 consists of 16 residues. V was cut by 1 base and J by 4 bases, with 16 bases left in between. Germline values: CDR1 LNHDA, CDR2 SQIVND (reference sequence). The CDR3 sequence: CASSIAGLGSITEAFF. CDR3 coding DNA: TGTGCCAGTAGTATAGCTGGACTGGGTTCTATCACTGAAGCTTTCTTT. The complete variable domain, with remaining parts taken from reference TRBV19 and TRBJ1-1, reads DGGITQSPKYLFRKEGQNVTLSCEQNLNHDAMYWYRQDPGQGLRLIYYSQIVNDFQKGDIAEGYSVSREKKESFPLTVTSAQKNPTAFYLCASSIAGLGSITEAFFGQGTRLTVV.

The V call is TRBV6-2 or TRBV6-3, the J call TRBJ1-2, with 10 bases aligning to TRBD1. Germline V gives CDR1 MNHEY, CDR2 SVGEGT. V shed 4 bases, J shed 8 bases, and the junction held 10 bases outside the gene matches. The CDR3 has 15 amino acids. CDR3 loop: CASSSSGTGANGYTF. DNA of the CDR3: TGTGCCAGCAGTTCCTCCGGGACAGGGGCGAACGGCTACACCTTC.

The chain employs TRBV28 and TRBJ2-7; 9 bases match TRBD1. The V segment lost 7 bases and the J segment 5 bases; nucleotides outside the gene matches: 12. This CDR3 spans 15 amino acids. Germline CDR1 MDHEN, CDR2 SYDVKM. The CDR3 DNA reads as TGTGCCAGCACTCAACGCTGGACAGGGGTAGACGAGCAGTACTTC. Translating it yields CASTQRWTGVDEQYF.